This passage covers 9 T cell receptor beta chains from one sample sequenced in a study of cytomegalovirus exposure and HLA in healthy donors. It was with 60 Vbeta and 13 Jbeta primers that the PCR ran. TCRdb keeps only in-frame clones here, not all; method: immunoSEQ multiplex PCR. Of roughly 100,000 clones listed, around 61% were seen once; the top ten hold 2.5% to 4%. The specimen was PBMCs. These receptors came from a woman aged 45-60 years in good health and CMV-seronegative.

The chain is built from TRBV6-6 and TRBJ2-1; 11 bases line up with TRBD2. CDR1 and CDR2 (germline): MNHNY, SVGAGI (reference sequence). The CDR3 spans 14 residues. V lost 7 bases and J lost 7; bases outside the gene matches: 6. The CDR3: CASNLAGGENEQFF. The DNA of the CDR3 is TGTGCCAGCAACCTAGCGGGGGGCGAGAATGAGCAGTTCTTC.

This rearrangement joins TRBV30 to TRBJ2-3; no clear D gene. V was clipped by 0 bases and J by 8 bases, with 9 bases between them. The CDR3 runs 12 residues. Germline CDR1 reads GTSNPN; CDR2 reads SVGIG (reference sequence). CDR3 residues: CAWSVISGTQYF. The CDR3 nucleotides are TGTGCCTGGAGTGTTATTAGTGGTACGCAGTATTTT.

This clone was counted only a few times. The sample carries other DNA sequences with the same CDR3. The chain recombines TRBV18 with TRBJ1-1; D unclear. V shed 2 bases and J shed 0 bases, with 4 bases lying between them. The CDR3 spans 13 residues. CDR1 and CDR2 from the germline V gene are KGHSH and LQKENI. CDR3: CASSPDMNTEAFF. Written as DNA, the CDR3 is TGTGCCAGCTCACCAGACATGAACACTGAAGCTTTCTTT.

The chain uses TRBV27 and TRBJ1-1, with 9 nucleotides matching TRBD1. The V and J ends lost 5 bases and 10 bases, in that order; junction bases with no gene match: 8. CDR3 length: 13 amino acids. The germline gives CDR1 MNHEY, CDR2 SMNVEV (reference sequence). CDR3 residues: CASSPRDREGAFF. The CDR3 coding sequence is TGTGCCAGCAGTCCTAGGGACAGGGAAGGAGCTTTCTTT.

The chain employs TRBV11-2 and TRBJ2-7, with TRBD2 identical over 7 bases. CDR1 SGHAT and CDR2 FQNNGV come from the germline V gene. Losses at the gene ends were 0 bases for V and 2 bases for J; bases not matched to a gene: 4. This CDR3 spans 15 amino acids. Here the CDR3 reads CASSLESGGTYEQYF. DNA for the CDR3: TGTGCCAGCAGCTTAGAGTCGGGAGGAACCTACGAGCAGTACTTC.

The V and J genes are TRBV4-1 and TRBJ2-1; TRBD2 agrees at 9 bases. CDR1 is MGHRA and CDR2 is YSYEKL in the germline V gene. Germline trimming cut 1 base from V and 0 bases from J; bases unmatched to any gene: 7. The CDR3 contains 18 residues. CDR3 nucleotide sequence: TGCGCCAGCAGCCAAGGGGGGGCTAGCGGGATCTCCTACAATGAGCAGTTCTTC. It translates to CASSQGGASGISYNEQFF.

The chain has TRBV5-4 and TRBJ2-2, with D possibly being TRBD1 (5 bases). V was shortened by 4 bases and J by 4 bases, with 11 bases between the two germline ends. This CDR3 is 14 amino acids long. Germline CDR1 reads SGHNT; CDR2 reads YYREEE (reference sequence). The CDR3 protein is CASSPRAGTGELFF. In DNA, the CDR3 is TGTGCCAGCAGCCCCAGGGCTGGCACCGGGGAGCTGTTTTTT.

The CDR3 reads CASSYSDSLGEETQYF. In DNA form, the CDR3 reads TGTGCCAGCAGTTACTCGGACAGCCTCGGCGAGGAGACCCAGTACTTC. The chain couples TRBV6-5 to TRBJ2-5; D might be TRBD1 (6 bases). The CDR3 consists of 16 residues. CDR1 is MNHEY, CDR2 SVGAGI, per germline. Trimming shortened V by 0 bases and J by 5 bases, and 16 bases separated the two germline ends.

The V gene is TRBV6-1, the J gene TRBJ1-5, with 7 bases matching TRBD1. Germline V lookup: CDR1 MNHNS, CDR2 SASEGT. CDR3 length: 15 amino acids. The V and J ends lost 5 bases and 6 bases, in that order; junction bases with no gene match: 10. Here the CDR3 reads CASSSTGTAGQPQHF. Here the CDR3 DNA reads TGTGCCAGCAGTTCCACCGGGACAGCTGGTCAGCCCCAGCATTTT.